The 18 T cell receptor beta chains below all came from one sample that was sequenced in a study of cytomegalovirus exposure and HLA in healthy donors. In the PCR, 60 Vbeta and 13 Jbeta primers were used. The method was immunoSEQ multiplex PCR; TCRdb's version includes in-frame clones alone and lacks a portion of them. The table includes around 190,000 clones, around 84% detected once. Source material: PBMCs. The receptors stem from a woman between 18 and 30 years old in good health and CMV-seronegative.

This sequence joins TRBV7-9 and TRBJ1-1; D not certain. This CDR3 has 14 residues. Germline CDR1 SEHNR, CDR2 FQNEAQ (reference sequence). Trimming cost V 5 bases and J 3 bases, with 13 bases left between them. The chain's CDR3 is CASSLEIAHTEAFF. Here the CDR3 DNA reads TGTGCCAGCAGCCTGGAGATAGCGCACACTGAAGCTTTCTTT.

The V call is TRBV28, the J call TRBJ2-7, with unresolved D. Deletions cut 2 bases from V and 0 bases from J, with 5 bases between. Germline V CDR1 and CDR2: MDHEN, SYDVKM. The CDR3 is 13 residues long. In DNA, the CDR3 is TGTGCCAGCAGTTTAGGGCGCTCCTACGAGCAGTACTTC. Residues: CASSLGRSYEQYF. The full variable domain, rest sourced from reference TRBV28 and TRBJ2-7, is DVKVTQSSRYLVKRTGEKVFLECVQDMDHENMFWYRQDPGLGLRLIYFSYDVKMKEKGDIPEGYSVSREKKERFSLILESASTNQTSMYLCASSLGRSYEQYFGPGTRLTVT.

Written as DNA, the CDR3 is TGTGCCAGTAGTATAGCTCTCAGGGTCCTCGGGGAGCTGTTTTTT. Translated: CASSIALRVLGELFF. The chain combines TRBV19 with TRBJ2-2; a weak D match, TRBD1 (5 bases). With 1 base removed from V and 7 bases from J, the gap between germline ends came to 13 bases. Germline V CDR1 and CDR2: LNHDA, SQIVND (reference sequence). This CDR3 region has 15 residues.

The rearrangement links TRBV27 to TRBJ2-5; weak D call: TRBD2 (6 bases). V was pared by 2 bases and J by 5 bases, with 18 bases between. Looked up from germline, CDR1 is MNHEY and CDR2 is SMNVEV (reference sequence). This CDR3 comprises 16 residues. The DNA for the CDR3 is TGTGCCAGCAGTTTAGGACTGGCCGGGGGATCTGAGACCCAGTACTTC. Translation gives CASSLGLAGGSETQYF.

This clone was detected once. This sequence joins TRBV4-1 and TRBJ2-1; D call uncertain. V was shortened by 1 base and J by 12 bases, with 10 bases between the two germline ends. From germline, CDR1 is MGHRA and CDR2 YSYEKL. The CDR3 loop spans 12 amino acids. CDR3 DNA sequence: TGCGCCAGCAGCCAAGGGGCAGGATGGCAGTTCTTC. It yields the protein CASSQGAGWQFF.

The gene calls are TRBV7-9 and TRBJ1-1; possibly TRBD1 for D (5 bases). CDR1 is SEHNR and CDR2 is FQNEAQ in the germline V gene (reference sequence). The CDR3 consists of 15 residues. V was clipped by 3 bases and J by 4 bases, with 15 bases between them. CDR3 sequence reads: CASSFGLGEGTEAFF. CDR3 in DNA: TGTGCCAGCAGCTTTGGCCTAGGGGAGGGCACTGAAGCTTTCTTT.

V usage is TRBV28 and J usage is TRBJ1-4, with D possibly matching TRBD1 (6 bases). Per germline, CDR1 MDHEN and CDR2 SYDVKM. CDR3 length: 18 residues. Trimming cost V 4 bases and J 8 bases, with 26 bases left between them. The CDR3 nucleotides read TGTGCCAGCAGTTCGACCTCACTCCACAGGGACGTTCGGGAAAAACTGTTTTTT. Its protein is CASSSTSLHRDVREKLFF.

The chain has TRBV19 and TRBJ2-1, with 8 bases aligning to TRBD1. The germline V gene has CDR1 LNHDA and CDR2 SQIVND (reference sequence). The ends lost 5 bases at V and 7 bases at J; junction bases unmatched: 1. The CDR3 has 12 residues. The CDR3 sequence: CASSQGANEQFF. The CDR3 nucleotides read TGTGCCAGTAGTCAGGGGGCGAATGAGCAGTTCTTC.

This clone has just one count. The rearrangement uses TRBV19 and TRBJ2-3, with 12 bases identical to TRBD2. CDR1 and CDR2 (germline): LNHDA, SQIVND (reference sequence). Trimming took 10 bases from V and 3 from J; bases not matched to a gene: 8. The CDR3 has 15 residues. This CDR3 reads CATKPTSGSTDTQYF. CDR3 sequence (DNA): TGTGCCACCAAGCCGACTAGCGGGAGTACAGATACGCAGTATTTT. The full variable domain, its missing parts supplied by reference TRBV19 and TRBJ2-3, is DGGITQSPKYLFRKEGQNVTLSCEQNLNHDAMYWYRQDPGQGLRLIYYSQIVNDFQKGDIAEGYSVSREKKESFPLTVTSAQKNPTAFYLCATKPTSGSTDTQYFGPGTRLTVL.

The chain employs TRBV5-1 and TRBJ2-7; D may be TRBD1 (6 bases). The V end was cut by 0 bases, the J end by 6 bases, with 16 bases between. Germline CDR1 is SGHRS and CDR2 is YFSETQ. The CDR3 extends over 15 amino acids. The CDR3 DNA sequence: TGCGCCAGCAGCTTGGGGCCAGGGGAATGGGGCGAGCAGTACTTC. Amino acid sequence: CASSLGPGEWGEQYF.

The V and J genes are TRBV19 and TRBJ2-3; TRBD2 aligns across 12 bases. The trim removed 4 bases at V and 2 bases at J, leaving 4 bases unmatched. The CDR3 is made up of 16 amino acids. CDR1 LNHDA and CDR2 SQIVND come from the germline V gene (reference sequence). The CDR3 sequence is CASSTGLAGNTDTQYF. For the CDR3, the DNA is TGTGCCAGTAGTACCGGACTAGCGGGGAACACAGATACGCAGTATTTT.

V and J are TRBV13 and TRBJ1-4; 7 bases agree with TRBD1. CDR1 is PRHDT, CDR2 FYEKMQ, per germline (reference sequence). V was pared by 5 bases and J by 8 bases, with 8 bases of the junction left unmatched. The CDR3 has 14 amino acids. The CDR3, as DNA: TGTGCCAGCAGCCCGGAGGGGGCCTGGGAAAAACTGTTTTTT. This gives the protein CASSPEGAWEKLFF.

The rearrangement joins TRBV9 to TRBJ2-1, with 15 positions matching TRBD2. The CDR3 is 16 residues long. Germline V gene data show CDR1 as SGDLS and CDR2 as YYNGEE. Trimming cost V 3 bases and J 6 bases; bases outside gene matches: 4. CDR3 loop: CASSAQGLAGGNEQFF. DNA of the CDR3: TGTGCCAGCAGCGCCCAGGGACTAGCGGGAGGCAATGAGCAGTTCTTC.

CDR3 DNA: TGTGCCAGCTCCAGGGGGCAGGGGGTATCGGAGACCCAGTACTTC. It specifies CASSRGQGVSETQYF. The rearrangement joins TRBV9 to TRBJ2-5, with TRBD1 matching 8 bases. With 7 bases clipped from V and 5 bases from J, the junction kept 13 bases outside the gene matches. The CDR3 runs to 15 residues. The germline V gene encodes CDR1 SGDLS and CDR2 YYNGEE.

This sequence joins TRBV2 and TRBJ1-2; the match to TRBD1 covers 9 bases. This CDR3 comprises 15 residues. V lost 6 bases, J lost 7 bases, and 12 bases stayed unmatched. Germline loops: CDR1 SNHLY, CDR2 FYNNEI. In DNA, the CDR3 is TGTGCCAGCAGCTGGCTATCGGGACAGGGATCTGGCTACACCTTC. It specifies CASSWLSGQGSGYTF.

The chain employs TRBV13 and TRBJ1-3; 8 nucleotides line up with TRBD1. This CDR3 comprises 14 residues. Germline lookup yields CDR1 PRHDT and CDR2 FYEKMQ (reference sequence). V shed 4 bases, J shed 4 bases, and the junction held 3 bases outside the gene matches. CDR3 protein: CASSSGGAGNTIYF. The DNA for the CDR3 is TGTGCCAGCAGCTCAGGGGGCGCAGGAAACACCATATATTTT.

V and J are TRBV7-6 and TRBJ1-5; TRBD1 aligns across 7 bases. The J segment lost 1 base and the V segment lost 2 bases, leaving 14 bases of the junction unmatched. Germline lookup yields CDR1 SGHVS and CDR2 FNYEAQ. CDR3 length: 19 amino acids. The CDR3, as DNA: TGTGCCAGCAGCTTATCCCCGATAGGGGGCGAAGGGAGCAATCAGCCCCAGCATTTT. It codes for CASSLSPIGGEGSNQPQHF.

The sample holds one count of this clone. This rearrangement joins TRBV7-8 to TRBJ1-5; D remains unclear. The CDR3 extends over 15 amino acids. The germline V and J ends were trimmed by 5 bases and 0 bases, with 11 bases remaining between them. CDR1 and CDR2 from the germline V gene are SGHVS and FQNEAQ. CDR3 sequence (DNA): TGTGCCAGCAGCGCAGAAACAGTTAGCAATCAGCCCCAGCATTTT. Encoded protein: CASSAETVSNQPQHF.